Each of the 26 T cell receptor beta chains below was sequenced from the same sample in a study of beta chain features in type 1 diabetes. Expressed TCRB transcripts got sequenced, as all isolated RNA was reverse transcribed. Profiled with immunoSEQ multiplex PCR; TCRdb holds only in-frame clones, not every one. The sample records about 160,000 clones, about 8.1% being singletons. The sample taken for sequencing was central memory CD4+ T cells from blood. The receptors originated from a man aged 18 to 35 in good health.

This chain connects TRBV28 to TRBJ2-5, with D unresolved. The CDR3 covers 13 residues. Germline V lookup: CDR1 MDHEN, CDR2 SYDVKM. Trimming shortened V by 5 bases and J by 4 bases, and 11 bases separated the two germline ends. The CDR3 protein is CASSPTQRETQYF. For the CDR3, the DNA is TGTGCCAGCAGTCCGACACAACGAGAGACCCAGTACTTC.

This clone was counted between two and nine times. The chain recombines TRBV7-9 with TRBJ1-2, with TRBD1 as a possible D gene (6 bases). The V end lost 5 bases, the J end lost 8 bases, and 18 bases lay between the germline ends. CDR1 and CDR2 (germline): SEHNR, FQNEAQ (reference sequence). There are 14 residues in the CDR3. This CDR3 is CASSPRGGSGGYTF. CDR3 bases: TGTGCCAGCAGCCCAAGGGGGGGCTCGGGGGGCTACACCTTC.

This clone was counted a few times. V gene TRBV7-9 combines with J gene TRBJ1-2; D unclear. Germline values: CDR1 SEHNR, CDR2 FQNEAQ (reference sequence). This CDR3 is 17 amino acids long. Trimming stripped 5 bases from V and 0 bases from J, with 19 bases between. The chain's CDR3 is CASSPRRGSPANYGYTF. CDR3 nucleotides: TGTGCCAGCAGCCCCCGGCGGGGATCCCCAGCTAACTATGGCTACACCTTC.

This clone was counted between two and nine times. The J gene is TRBJ2-1, the V gene TRBV19; 8 positions match TRBD2. CDR1 and CDR2 (germline): LNHDA, SQIVND (reference sequence). The CDR3 extends over 16 amino acids. J gave up 0 bases and V 2 bases, and 3 bases lay outside the gene matches. In nucleotides, the CDR3 is TGTGCCAGTAGTATAACGGGGGGGAGCTCCTACAATGAGCAGTTCTTC. Translating it yields CASSITGGSSYNEQFF.

Ten or more counts support this clone. The gene calls are TRBV20-1 and TRBJ2-3; D gene uncertain. CDR1 and CDR2 from the germline V gene are DFQATT and SNEGSKA (reference sequence). This CDR3 comprises 11 residues. Trimming stripped 1 base from V and 6 bases from J, with 5 bases between. CDR3 residues: CSARGRDTQYF. The DNA for the CDR3 is TGCAGTGCTAGAGGTCGGGATACGCAGTATTTT.

The table lists this clone with a few counts. Distinct nucleotide sequences in the sample also encode this CDR3. The chain uses TRBV9 and TRBJ2-5; 10 nucleotides agree with TRBD1. J was trimmed by 4 bases and V by 5 bases; bases with no gene match: 5. CDR1 is SGDLS, CDR2 YYNGEE, per germline. The CDR3 contains 14 residues. CDR3 in DNA: TGTGCCAGCAGTGGGACAGGGGTGGGAGAGACCCAGTACTTC. As protein: CASSGTGVGETQYF.

V gene TRBV6-5 combines with J gene TRBJ1-2; TRBD1 might be the D (5 bases). CDR1 and CDR2 from the germline V gene are MNHEY and SVGAGI. This CDR3 contains 14 residues. Deletions cut 7 bases from V and 3 bases from J, with 15 bases between. The CDR3 coding sequence is TGTGCCAGCAATTCCGGGGGGTTCCACTATGGCTACACCTTC. It is translated as CASNSGGFHYGYTF.

The chain couples TRBV27 to TRBJ2-7; D perhaps matches TRBD1 (5 bases). Trimming stripped 6 bases from V and 2 bases from J, with 11 bases between. Germline V CDR1 and CDR2: MNHEY, SMNVEV (reference sequence). The length of the CDR3 is 13 residues. CDR3 residues: CASSRQLTYEQYF. CDR3 nucleotide sequence: TGTGCCAGCAGCCGACAGTTAACCTACGAGCAGTACTTC.

This clone has only a few counts. The chain carries TRBV5-4 and TRBJ2-2; unclear D gene. Trimming pared 4 bases from V and 0 bases from J, leaving 16 bases between. The CDR3 covers 17 residues. Germline V gene lookup returns CDR1 SGHNT and CDR2 YYREEE (reference sequence). The CDR3 region is CASSPANMAANTGELFF. The CDR3 DNA reads TGTGCCAGCAGCCCCGCAAACATGGCGGCGAACACCGGGGAGCTGTTTTTT.

V gene TRBV7-3 combines with J gene TRBJ1-2, with 7 bases fitting TRBD1. This CDR3 has 13 amino acids. V shed 6 bases, J shed 5 bases, and the junction held 6 bases outside the gene matches. Germline lookup yields CDR1 SGHTA and CDR2 FQGTGA. The CDR3 reads CASSRAGGYGYTF. The CDR3 nucleotides read TGTGCCAGCAGTAGAGCAGGGGGTTATGGCTACACCTTC.

The chain couples TRBV2 to TRBJ2-4; D possibly corresponds to TRBD1 (6 bases). Germline CDR1 and CDR2: SNHLY and FYNNEI. This CDR3 spans 13 amino acids. V gave up 7 bases and J gave up 5 bases, with 12 bases separating them. The CDR3 reads CASIEPGENIQYF. In DNA, the CDR3 is TGTGCCAGCATAGAGCCAGGGGAAAACATTCAGTACTTC.

This rearrangement joins TRBV27 to TRBJ1-2; 9 positions match TRBD1. From germline, CDR1 is MNHEY and CDR2 SMNVEV (reference sequence). With 4 bases clipped from V and 8 bases from J, the junction kept 11 bases outside the gene matches. This CDR3 comprises 15 residues. DNA of the CDR3: TGTGCCAGCAGTTCTTTCCAACAGGGGGCCAGGGGCTACACCTTC. Amino acids: CASSSFQQGARGYTF.

In this sample, this clone turned up a few times. V and J are TRBV5-1 and TRBJ2-3, with a tentative D call TRBD1 (6 bases). Germline CDR1 SGHRS, CDR2 YFSETQ. Deletions cut 2 bases from V and 3 bases from J, with 13 bases between. The CDR3 covers 15 residues. The CDR3 bases are TGCGCCAGCAGCTTAGGACAGAGGGGAACAGATACGCAGTATTTT. Translated, it gives CASSLGQRGTDTQYF. Variable domain in full (rest from reference TRBV5-1 and TRBJ2-3): KAGVTQTPRYLIKTRGQQVTLSCSPISGHRSVSWYQQTPGQGLQFLFEYFSETQRNKGNFPGRFSGRQFSNSRSEMNVSTLELGDSALYLCASSLGQRGTDTQYFGPGTRLTVL.

The chain carries TRBV19 and TRBJ2-7, with a tentative D call TRBD1 (5 bases). V was clipped by 4 bases and J by 0 bases, with 13 bases between them. CDR1 is LNHDA and CDR2 is SQIVND in the germline V gene (reference sequence). The CDR3 length is 15 residues. CDR3 in amino acids: CASSRTIPASYEQYF. The CDR3 bases are TGTGCCAGTAGTAGGACAATCCCTGCCTCCTACGAGCAGTACTTC.

This clone was picked up a small number of times. This chain links TRBV14 with TRBJ2-3; D possibly corresponds to TRBD2 (5 bases). CDR3 length: 13 amino acids. Germline V gene sequence: CDR1 SGHDN, CDR2 FVKESK. Trimming stripped 1 base from V and 8 bases from J, with 10 bases between. The chain's CDR3 is CASSQALVGTQYF. The DNA for the CDR3 is TGTGCCAGCAGCCAAGCACTAGTCGGTACGCAGTATTTT.

This clone was counted only a few times. The chain is built from TRBV27 and TRBJ2-1; 10 bases are shared with TRBD2. Germline V lookup: CDR1 MNHEY, CDR2 SMNVEV (reference sequence). The J segment lost 6 bases and the V segment lost 5 bases, leaving 7 bases of the junction unmatched. The CDR3 sequence is 15 residues long. This CDR3 is CASSRPGLATNEQFF. CDR3 coding DNA: TGTGCCAGCAGTAGACCGGGACTAGCGACCAATGAGCAGTTCTTC.

This clone has at least ten counts. The V and J genes are TRBV30 and TRBJ2-2, with 7 positions matching TRBD1. This CDR3 comprises 15 residues. Germline assignment: CDR1 GTSNPN and CDR2 SVGIG (reference sequence). The V gene end was trimmed by 6 bases and the J gene end by 5 bases; junction bases not matched to a gene: 12. The CDR3 DNA reads TGTGCCTGTGGACAGGTGAATTTTGCGACCGGGGAGCTGTTTTTT. It translates to CACGQVNFATGELFF.

This clone was counted only a few times. The chain is built from TRBV7-2 and TRBJ1-2; no clear D gene. V lost 6 bases, J lost 5 bases, and 16 bases lay in between. This CDR3 comprises 14 residues. Germline V CDR1 and CDR2: SGHTA, FQGNSA. This CDR3 reads CASRGDRSSYGYTF. The CDR3 region has the DNA TGTGCCAGCAGGGGAGATCGGAGTTCATATGGCTACACCTTC.

V usage is TRBV18 and J usage is TRBJ2-7; D is undetermined. V was clipped by 5 bases and J by 0 bases, with 8 bases between them. This CDR3 comprises 13 residues. Germline loops: CDR1 KGHSH, CDR2 LQKENI. The CDR3 bases are TGTGCCAGCTCATCCGACAACTCCTACGAGCAGTACTTC. Encoded protein: CASSSDNSYEQYF.

This clone was seen repeatedly, ten times or more. The CDR3 region is CSVSRDSGANVLTF. The CDR3 coding sequence is TGCAGCGTTTCCAGGGACTCTGGGGCCAACGTCCTGACTTTC. This chain uses TRBV29-1 with TRBJ2-6; weak D call: TRBD1 (5 bases). This CDR3 region has 14 residues. V dropped 5 bases and J dropped 0 bases, with 8 bases sitting between them. Germline CDR1 reads SQVTM; CDR2 reads ANQGSEA.

J is TRBJ2-5 and V is TRBV7-2; D perhaps matches TRBD2 (5 bases). Germline V gene data show CDR1 as SGHTA and CDR2 as FQGNSA. Trimming stripped 4 bases from V and 0 bases from J, with 18 bases between. The CDR3 totals 17 residues. The CDR3 protein is CASSSRPSGKYQETQYF. CDR3 nucleotides: TGTGCCAGCAGCTCCAGGCCTTCCGGGAAGTACCAAGAGACCCAGTACTTC.

The chain uses TRBV9 and TRBJ2-3; weak D call: TRBD1 (6 bases). V lost 3 bases, J lost 0 bases, and 14 bases lay in between. Per the germline V gene, CDR1 is SGDLS and CDR2 is YYNGEE. The CDR3 consists of 16 residues. CDR3 DNA sequence: TGTGCCAGCAGCGCCGCTGGACAGACGAGCACAGATACGCAGTATTTT. Its translation is CASSAAGQTSTDTQYF.

This clone was counted a few times. The V and J genes are TRBV10-3 and TRBJ2-7; the D gene is possibly TRBD2 (6 bases). This CDR3 has 13 residues. Germline CDR1 reads ENHRY; CDR2 reads SYGVKD. V gave up 6 bases and J gave up 3 bases, with 12 bases separating them. CDR3 coding DNA: TGTGCCATCAGGCGGGACGGCGTCTACGAGCAGTACTTC. This encodes CAIRRDGVYEQYF.

This clone was picked up a small number of times. V and J are TRBV6-1 and TRBJ1-1, with D possibly being TRBD1 (5 bases). The CDR3 sequence is 14 residues long. V gave up 0 bases and J gave up 1 base, with 6 bases separating them. Germline loops: CDR1 MNHNS, CDR2 SASEGT. The CDR3 loop is CASSEADRNTEAFF. The DNA of the CDR3 is TGTGCCAGCAGTGAAGCCGACAGGAACACTGAAGCTTTCTTT.

The table lists this clone with a few counts. This sequence joins TRBV5-1 and TRBJ2-3; tentatively, D is TRBD1 (6 bases). The germline CDR1 and CDR2 sequences are SGHRS and YFSETQ. The CDR3 has 16 residues. Trimming removed 2 bases at V and 0 bases at J, with 13 bases between. The CDR3 DNA follows: TGCGCCAGCAGCTTCCGAGGGGGTCCTAGCACAGATACGCAGTATTTT. Amino acids: CASSFRGGPSTDTQYF.

The gene calls are TRBV6-5 and TRBJ2-2; 7 bases map to TRBD2. The CDR3 runs to 13 residues. V shed 7 bases, J shed 5 bases, and the junction held 4 bases outside the gene matches. The V gene's germline CDR1 is MNHEY and CDR2 SVGAGI. The CDR3 loop reads CASTRGGTGELFF. The CDR3 DNA sequence: TGTGCCAGCACCCGCGGGGGAACCGGGGAGCTGTTTTTT.